This TCR beta chain was recorded in a study of T cells after yellow fever vaccination. In TCRdb, the 5' RACE reads were re-called with MiXCR into one record per CDR3 protein. The sample records under 300,000 distinct CDR3 sequences, 6.5% to 7.5% being singletons. CDR1 is MDHEN and CDR2 is SYDVKM in the germline V gene. CDR3 size: 12 residues. Trimming cost V 5 bases and J 6 bases, with 11 bases left between them. A few counts support this clonotype. The sample was CD4+ T cells sorted from PBMCs, taken on the day of the yellow fever booster vaccination. This TCR derives from a man aged 30 to 45 who received the YFV17D yellow fever vaccine. The chain couples TRBV28 to TRBJ2-7; D not resolved. The CDR3 spells CASSPLRSEQYF. The CDR3 DNA follows: TGTGCCAGCAGTCCATTACGAAGCGAGCAGTACTTC.